This TCR beta chain originates from a study of identical twins. Template switching supplied a universal primer site; unique molecular identifiers were carried on the cDNA. TCRdb independently ran MiXCR on the 5' RACE reads; one entry per CDR3 protein. The sample has more than 400,000 distinct CDR3 sequences; around 15% are singletons. As to this clonotype: Its antigen remains unidentified.

Study findings and constraints: Out-of-frame alpha sequences shared by twins showed excess low generation probability. A partial confounding effect on zero-insertion analyses could come from invariant MAIT and iNKT cells.

J was trimmed by 8 bases and V by 4 bases; bases with no gene match: 11. The CDR3 sequence is 16 residues long. Germline values: CDR1 SGHDT, CDR2 YYEEEE. These data were also filed under a second study, of yellow fever vaccine responses in identical twins. From that study: Reported findings indicate that twins' vaccine T cell responses seemed partially convergent, partially personalized.

V usage is TRBV5-6 and J usage is TRBJ2-1, with 11 bases identical to TRBD2. Input material: CD4+ T cells sorted from blood. The sequence derives from a woman aged 18-35 years in good health. Here the CDR3 reads CASSPWLTSGSYEQFF. The DNA of the CDR3 is TGTGCCAGCAGCCCATGGCTCACTAGCGGGAGCTATGAGCAGTTCTTC. The variable domain in full, completed from reference TRBV5-6 and TRBJ2-1, reads DAGVTQSPTHLIKTRGQQVTLRCSPKSGHDTVSWYQQALGQGPQFIFQYYEEEERQRGNFPDRFSGHQFPNYSSELNVNALLLGDSALYLCASSPWLTSGSYEQFFGPGTRLTVL.